The T cell receptor beta chain described here comes from a study of response to subunit inactivated influenza vaccine (dated by TCRdb to 2017 to 2018). At the level of the whole study: To follow how T cells responded to a trivalent subunit inactivated influenza vaccine, the researchers relied on deep quantitative profiling of the T cell receptor repertoire.

In regard to this clonotype: The antigen it recognizes is unknown. There are no base qualities to consult, and no much larger clone falls within one base.

Paper-wide results and their limitations: It was suggested by the authors that each seasonal influenza vaccination may recruit only a limited number of new T cells.

Preparation of the library involved RT-PCR. The sample was run on an Illumina HiSeq 2500. TCRdb applied fastp at Q25 and MiXCR to the public reads, then kept only in-frame beta chains. For every CDR3 protein sequence, its rows merge into one entry that carries the most common genes and DNA. The sample yields 600,000 to 700,000 distinct CDR3 sequences; 14% were counted once. Together, the top ten hold 7.6% of the sample. The V end loses 6 bases and the J end loses 9 bases, and a stretch of 21 bases separates them. CDR1 and CDR2 are read off the germline V gene (reference sequence) as DFQATT and SNEGSKA. The cysteine opens and the phenylalanine closes a CDR3 of 14 amino acids. Only CDR3 DNA remains: 42 bases, in frame from the first base.

The chain was built from TRBV20-1 and TRBJ2-1, and TRBD1 may be the D gene, going by 6 matching bases. Specimen: PBMCs from blood, collected around 14 days before vaccination. This clonotype was obtained from a man aged 50-59 years who received an inactivated influenza vaccine. Donor details come from another sample of the same person, matched by shared clones. The CDR3 sequence is CSALSGEISFEQFF. In nucleotides, the sequence is TGCAGTGCCCTATCAGGGGAAATCTCGTTTGAGCAGTTCTTC.